This TCR beta chain was recovered during a study of T cells after posttransplantation cyclophosphamide. Regarding the study as a whole: Recipient CMV seropositivity and CMV reactivation strongly tracked TRB clonality. Donor-recipient repertoire similarity was low at 1-2 months, rising over year one. Blood and skin or GI T cell repertoires showed limited TRB overlap.

Busulfan-fludarabine conditioning, marrow transplant, and cyclophosphamide on days +3 and +4 were administered. With respect to this clone: Its antigen is not identified.

Some clones are missing from TCRdb's copy, which holds only in-frame ones; the method was immunoSEQ multiplex PCR. The table lists over a thousand clones, roughly 80% of them singletons. Germline loops: CDR1 SGHRS, CDR2 YFSETQ. Trimming took off 1 base at V and 6 bases at J, with 17 bases between the two ends. The CDR3 covers 15 residues. This chain uses TRBV5-1 with TRBJ2-7; possibly TRBD2 for D (6 bases). The sample consisted of CD4+ T cells sorted from PBMCs, taken after allogeneic stem cell transplant with posttransplant cyclophosphamide. This TCR was sampled from a male patient in his forties or fifties who received an allogeneic stem cell transplant from an unrelated donor, was CMV-positive, and had acute GVHD only. The T cells may come from the graft donor. The DNA of the CDR3 is TGCGCCAGCAGCTTGCCGGGACCCGGGGGAGCCGAGCAGTACTTC. Translation gives CASSLPGPGGAEQYF.